This T cell receptor (beta chain) appears in the sequencing data of a study of OX40 agonist ivuxolimab in advanced cancers. Study-level information: The mean age was roughly 60 years, ranging from roughly 23 to 79, with 80% to 85% of participants male.

Details on this clone: Antigen unknown.

The table came from immunoSEQ multiplex PCR; TCRdb's copy has only in-frame clones and leaves some out. The sample has about 77,000 clones, 65% to 90% seen once. Study findings and constraints: Near-lowest levels of clonal expansion characterized partial responders at 0.1-3.0 mg/kg. Some patients without response likewise showed low normalized clonal expansion.

Specimen: CD4+ or CD8+ T cells sorted from blood, collected in a trial of the OX40 agonist ivuxolimab. The source of this sequence is an adult with an advanced solid tumor such as melanoma, head and neck, liver or kidney cancer.

CDR3 coding DNA: TGTGCCAGCTGGCAGACAGGGGGGAACACTGAAGCTTTCTTT. Its protein product is CASWQTGGNTEAFF. The chain couples TRBV18 to TRBJ1-1, with TRBD1 matching 9 bases. Germline V lookup: CDR1 KGHSH, CDR2 LQKENI. The CDR3 loop spans 14 amino acids. After removal of 7 bases from V and 1 base from J, the junction contained 4 bases not matched to a gene.